The entry that follows covers one TCR beta chain sequence. The entry originates in a study of pediatric ulcerative colitis. Only in-frame clones appear in the TCRdb table, and some are missing; sequencing was by immunoSEQ multiplex PCR. In the table there are over 10,000 clones, 70% to 80% of which are singletons. Rectal tissue came from one to two pinch biopsies taken at colonoscopy. Germline lookup yields CDR1 SGHVS and CDR2 FNYEAQ. J gave up 0 bases and V 3 bases, and 1 base lay outside the gene matches. CDR3 length: 16 residues. Sequencing was performed on gut tissue. The clonotype was recovered from a boy between 5 and 17 years old who was a control in a study of pediatric ulcerative colitis. The chain recombines TRBV7-6 with TRBJ2-1, with 11 bases fitting TRBD2. CDR3 bases: TGTGCCAGCAGCTTCGGGACTAGCGGCTCCTACAATGAGCAGTTCTTC. It is translated as CASSFGTSGSYNEQFF.